The clone carrying this TCR beta chain is judged medium-sized (0.01 to 0.1%). Patients underwent thyroid surgery, and none had received any treatment before it. The CDR3 consists of 15 residues. The ends were cut back, 2 bases at V and 2 bases at J, with 13 bases in the middle. The V gene's germline CDR1 is SGHAT and CDR2 FQDESV (reference sequence). The sample is drawn from a study of metastatic and nonmetastatic thyroid tumors. Background on the study: Repertoires from blood and tumor or nodule tissue of malignant and benign thyroid patients were compared.

In the authors' methods: The distant-metastasis classifier for papillary thyroid cancer was built from CDR3 differences across clinicopathological groups. MiXCR was used by TCRdb to re-call the PCR reads. The V and J calls follow TCRdb's processing rather than the paper's. The sample shows over 25,000 clones, about 15% of them seen only once. This rearrangement joins TRBV11-1 to TRBJ2-7, with D perhaps TRBD1 (6 bases). The TCR originated in a female donor with papillary thyroid cancer or a benign thyroid nodule (not recorded which). Some clones in this sample may be carry-over from other donors' samples. The sample consisted of blood. CDR3 protein: CASSLTGTGTYEQYF. The CDR3 DNA follows: TGTGCCAGCAGCTTAACGGGAACAGGGACCTACGAGCAGTACTTC.